This TCR beta chain was sequenced in a study of OX40 agonist ivuxolimab in advanced cancers. Baseline, cycle 4 day 1, and cycle 7 day 1 were the blood sampling points. V dropped 7 bases and J dropped 6 bases, with 21 bases sitting between them. Germline V gene data show CDR1 as MDHEN and CDR2 as SYDVKM. The CDR3 consists of 16 residues. Some clones are missing from TCRdb's copy, which holds only in-frame ones; the method was immunoSEQ multiplex PCR. The repertoire consists of roughly 65,000 clones, with 80% to 90% occurring once and the leading ten covering 0.86%. The receptor was isolated from an adult with an advanced solid tumor such as melanoma, head and neck, liver or kidney cancer. This sample comprised CD4+ or CD8+ T cells sorted from blood, obtained in a trial of the OX40 agonist ivuxolimab. V and J are TRBV28 and TRBJ2-2; possibly TRBD1 for D (6 bases). The CDR3 nucleotides are TGTGCCAGCACCCTAAGAGGGGGTAAAGGGTCCGGGGAGCTGTTTTTT. Amino acids: CASTLRGGKGSGELFF.